This T cell receptor (beta chain) is from a study of blood T cell repertoires in COVID-19. As for the study in general: Samples taken during acute and convalescent COVID-19 were collected in the United States, Italy and Spain. PBMCs, B-cell-depleted T cells, or T cells provided the cDNA or gDNA that made up the material.

V lost 5 bases to trimming and J lost 3 bases; unmatched junction nucleotides: 6. This CDR3 comprises 14 residues. CDR1 and CDR2 (germline): MNHNY, SVGAGI (reference sequence). Per the study methods: From reference gene primer amplification, estimates of nucleated cell counts were derived. Assay: immunoSEQ multiplex PCR; the TCRdb copy retains only in-frame clones and omits some. The V and J calls and the clone size are those of that table, but D and trimming were determined from the DNA. The sample lists fewer than 85,000 clones; around 80% were seen once. This TCR derives from a human donor in a cohort sampled during active COVID-19. Sequenced input: peripheral blood. This rearrangement joins TRBV6-6 to TRBJ1-2; TRBD1 matches 7 bases. DNA of the CDR3: TGTGCCAGCAGTCCGGACAGGACGTACTATGGCTACACCTTC. Its translation: CASSPDRTYYGYTF.